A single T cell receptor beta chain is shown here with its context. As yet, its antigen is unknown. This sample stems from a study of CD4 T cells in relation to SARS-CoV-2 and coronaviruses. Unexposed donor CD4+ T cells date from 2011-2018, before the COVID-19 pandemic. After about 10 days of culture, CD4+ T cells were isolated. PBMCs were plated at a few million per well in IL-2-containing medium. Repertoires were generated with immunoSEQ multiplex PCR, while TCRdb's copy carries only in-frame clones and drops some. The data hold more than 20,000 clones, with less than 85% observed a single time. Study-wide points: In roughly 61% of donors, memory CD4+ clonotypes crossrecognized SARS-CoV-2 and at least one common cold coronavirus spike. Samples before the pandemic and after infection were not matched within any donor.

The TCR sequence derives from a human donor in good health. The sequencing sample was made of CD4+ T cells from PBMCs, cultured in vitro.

This CDR3 is CASSVETGFIYNEQFF. DNA for the CDR3: TGTGCCAGCAGCGTAGAAACAGGGTTTATCTACAATGAGCAGTTCTTC. The chain uses TRBV9 and TRBJ2-1; the D gene is possibly TRBD1 (6 bases). Germline loops: CDR1 SGDLS, CDR2 YYNGEE. The CDR3 length is 16 residues. Trimming shortened V by 0 bases and J by 3 bases, and 13 bases separated the two germline ends.